This T cell receptor beta chain was found in a study of blood T cell repertoires in COVID-19. Study background: Acute-phase and convalescent COVID-19 samples originated in the United States, Italy and Spain.

V trimming: 1 base; J trimming: 5 bases; junction bases outside the gene matches: 3. Germline V gene data show CDR1 as LGHDT and CDR2 as YNNKEL (reference sequence). The CDR3 runs to 15 residues. Sequencing used immunoSEQ multiplex PCR; TCRdb keeps in-frame clones, though not all of them. The sample contains around 100,000 clones, around four fifths of which appear only once. What was sequenced was peripheral blood. This receptor was identified in a man aged 45 to 65 with active or convalescent COVID-19. The chain combines TRBV3-1 (or the pseudogene TRBV3-2) with TRBJ2-5; 11 nucleotides match TRBD1. The CDR3 loop reads CASSQGTGGLETQYF. As DNA, the CDR3 is TGTGCCAGCAGCCAAGGGACAGGGGGCCTCGAGACCCAGTACTTC.